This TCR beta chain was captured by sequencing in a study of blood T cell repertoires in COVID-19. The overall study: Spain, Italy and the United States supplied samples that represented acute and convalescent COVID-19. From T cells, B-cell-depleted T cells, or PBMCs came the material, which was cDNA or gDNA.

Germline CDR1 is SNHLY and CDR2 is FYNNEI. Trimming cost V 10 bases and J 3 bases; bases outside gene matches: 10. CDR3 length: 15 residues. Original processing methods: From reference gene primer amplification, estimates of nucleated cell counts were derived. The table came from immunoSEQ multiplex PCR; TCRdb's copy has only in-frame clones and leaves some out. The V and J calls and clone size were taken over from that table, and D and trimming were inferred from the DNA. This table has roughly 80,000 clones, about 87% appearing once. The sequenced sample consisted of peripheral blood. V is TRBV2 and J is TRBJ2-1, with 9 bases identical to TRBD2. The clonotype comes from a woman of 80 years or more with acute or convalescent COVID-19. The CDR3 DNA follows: TGTGCCACGAAAGAAGGACTAGCGCGCTACAATGAGCAGTTCTTC. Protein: CATKEGLARYNEQFF.